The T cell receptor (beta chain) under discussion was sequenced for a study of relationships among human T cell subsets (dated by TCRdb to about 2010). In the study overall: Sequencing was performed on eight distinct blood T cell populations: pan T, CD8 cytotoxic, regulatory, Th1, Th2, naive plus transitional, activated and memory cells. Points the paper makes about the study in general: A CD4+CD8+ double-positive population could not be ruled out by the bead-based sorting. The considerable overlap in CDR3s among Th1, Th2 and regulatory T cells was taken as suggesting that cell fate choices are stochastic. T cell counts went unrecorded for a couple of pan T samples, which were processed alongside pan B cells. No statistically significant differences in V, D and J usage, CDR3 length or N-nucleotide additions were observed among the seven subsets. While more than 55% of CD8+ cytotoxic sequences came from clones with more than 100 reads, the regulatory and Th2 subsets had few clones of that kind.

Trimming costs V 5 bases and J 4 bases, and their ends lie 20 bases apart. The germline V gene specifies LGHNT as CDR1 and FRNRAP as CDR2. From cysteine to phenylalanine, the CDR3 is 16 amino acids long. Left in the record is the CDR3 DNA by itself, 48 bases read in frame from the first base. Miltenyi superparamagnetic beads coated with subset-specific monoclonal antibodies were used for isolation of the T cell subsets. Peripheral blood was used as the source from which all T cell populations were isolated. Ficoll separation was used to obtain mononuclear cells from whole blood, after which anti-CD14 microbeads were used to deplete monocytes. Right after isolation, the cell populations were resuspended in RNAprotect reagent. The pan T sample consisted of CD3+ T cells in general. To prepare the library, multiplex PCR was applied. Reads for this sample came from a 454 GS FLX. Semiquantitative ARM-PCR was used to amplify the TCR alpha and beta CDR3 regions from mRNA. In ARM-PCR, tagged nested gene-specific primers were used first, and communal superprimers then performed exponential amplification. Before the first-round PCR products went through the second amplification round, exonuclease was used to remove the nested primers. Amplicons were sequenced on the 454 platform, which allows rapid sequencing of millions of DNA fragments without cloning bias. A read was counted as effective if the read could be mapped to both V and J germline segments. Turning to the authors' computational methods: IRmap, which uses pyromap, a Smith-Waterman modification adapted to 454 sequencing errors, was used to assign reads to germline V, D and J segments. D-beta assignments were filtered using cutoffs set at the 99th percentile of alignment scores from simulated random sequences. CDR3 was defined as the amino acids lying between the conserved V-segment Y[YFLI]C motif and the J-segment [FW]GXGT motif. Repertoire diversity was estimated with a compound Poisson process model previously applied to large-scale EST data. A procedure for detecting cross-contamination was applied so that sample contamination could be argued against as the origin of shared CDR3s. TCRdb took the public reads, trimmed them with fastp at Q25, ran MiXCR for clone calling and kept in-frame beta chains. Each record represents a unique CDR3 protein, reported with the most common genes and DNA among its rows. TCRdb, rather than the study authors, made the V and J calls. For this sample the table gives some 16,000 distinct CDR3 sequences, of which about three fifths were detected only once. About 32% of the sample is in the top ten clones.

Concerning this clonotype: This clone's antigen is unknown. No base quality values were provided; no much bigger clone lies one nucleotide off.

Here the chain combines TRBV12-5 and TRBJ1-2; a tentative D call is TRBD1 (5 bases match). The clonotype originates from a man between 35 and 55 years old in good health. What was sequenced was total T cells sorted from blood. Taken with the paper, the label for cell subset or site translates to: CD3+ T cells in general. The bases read TGTGCTAGTGGTACAACCCGGGACGGGCGCCTCTATGGCTACACCTTC. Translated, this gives CASGTTRDGRLYGYTF.